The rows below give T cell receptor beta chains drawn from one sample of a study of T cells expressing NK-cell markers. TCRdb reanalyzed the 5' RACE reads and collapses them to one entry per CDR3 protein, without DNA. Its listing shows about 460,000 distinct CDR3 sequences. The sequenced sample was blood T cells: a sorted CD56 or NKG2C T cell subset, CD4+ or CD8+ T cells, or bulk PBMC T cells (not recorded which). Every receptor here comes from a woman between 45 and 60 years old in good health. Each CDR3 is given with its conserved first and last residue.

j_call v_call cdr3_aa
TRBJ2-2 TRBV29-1 CSVVFVAGVGNTGELFF
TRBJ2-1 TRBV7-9 CASSRLVGVYNEQFF
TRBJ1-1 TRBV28 CASSLFYRGRQAFF
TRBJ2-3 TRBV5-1 CASSLAGNSDTQYF
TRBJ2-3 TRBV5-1 CASSLTQGSDTQYF
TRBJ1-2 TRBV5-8 CASSSPGRELSGYTF
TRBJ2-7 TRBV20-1 CSARGRDPHEQYF
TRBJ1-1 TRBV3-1 CASSQSGGAGQEAFF
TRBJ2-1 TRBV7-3 CASSLRGGTNEQFF
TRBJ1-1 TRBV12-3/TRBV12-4 CASSYRFNTEAFF
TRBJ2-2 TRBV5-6 CASSLGPGLAGNTGELFF
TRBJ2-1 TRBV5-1 CASSASSQVYNEQFF
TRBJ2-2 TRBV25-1 CASSGGQGRNTGELFF
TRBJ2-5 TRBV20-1 CSGNRGGRETQYF
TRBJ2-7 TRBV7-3 CASSTGPQFYEQYF
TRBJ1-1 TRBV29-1 CSAEGWRETEAFF
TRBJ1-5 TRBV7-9 CASSTEGGQPQHF
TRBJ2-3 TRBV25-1 CASSEQGTDTQYF
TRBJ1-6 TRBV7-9 CASTQGAGDNSPLHF
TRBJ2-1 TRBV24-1 CATSDFSVTKDNEQFF
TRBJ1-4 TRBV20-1 CSAPSWGRANEKLFF
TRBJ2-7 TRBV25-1 CASSESRTWSSYEQYF
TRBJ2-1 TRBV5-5 CASSLASSGRFEQFF
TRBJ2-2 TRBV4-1 CASSRIGGELFF
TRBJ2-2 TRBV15 CATSRETGGYTGELFF
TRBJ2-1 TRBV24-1 CATSDPDRGHEQFF
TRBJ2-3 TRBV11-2 CASSLSTTATITDTQYF
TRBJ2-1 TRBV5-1 CASSLEPPDVQFF
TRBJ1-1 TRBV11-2 CASSPDRVNTEAFF
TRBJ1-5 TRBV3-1 CASSVRPDQPQHF
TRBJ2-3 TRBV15 CATSRALGMSDTQYF
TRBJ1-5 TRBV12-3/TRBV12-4 CASSTTGVNQPQHF
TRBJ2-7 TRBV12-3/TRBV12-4 CAIRTSGYYEQYF
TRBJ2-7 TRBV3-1 CASSSPTRQVNYEQYF
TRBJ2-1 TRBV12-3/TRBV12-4 CASSQWTGVTYNEQFF
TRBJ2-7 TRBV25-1 CASRESGTGTYEQYF
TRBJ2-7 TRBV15 CATSRGTDRASYEQYF
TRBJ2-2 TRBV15 CATSRDPAAGFNTGELFF
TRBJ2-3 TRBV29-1 CTTRSGSTTDTQYF
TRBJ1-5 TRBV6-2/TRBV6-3 CASIDRKNQPQHF
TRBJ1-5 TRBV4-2 CASSQDGAGLQPQHF
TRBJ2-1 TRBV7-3 CASSLGNRVDEQFF
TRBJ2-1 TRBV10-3 CAISVSRAGNEQFF
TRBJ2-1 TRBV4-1 CASSQDQASRDEQFF
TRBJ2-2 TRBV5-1 CASSSQQGTGELFF
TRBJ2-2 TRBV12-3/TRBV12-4 CASSLEGWGRAPGELFF
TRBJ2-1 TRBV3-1 CASSQEGAGNEQFF
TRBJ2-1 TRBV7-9 CASSWAGDGEQFF
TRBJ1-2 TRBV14 CASSQDLGTGLENGYTF